This T cell receptor beta chain was profiled in a study of CD8+ T cells in alopecia areata. Looking at the study overall: For the treated group, dosing was oral tofacitinib at 5 to 10 mg twice daily.

Sequencing relied on a cDNA template that was reverse transcribed from extracted RNA. Assay: immunoSEQ multiplex PCR; the TCRdb copy retains only in-frame clones and omits some. The sample lists roughly 200,000 clones; around half were seen once. The treatment was: oral pan-JAK inhibitor, 5-10 mg twice daily. This clone has only a few counts. This CDR3 is 16 amino acids long. J was trimmed by 1 base and V by 0 bases; bases with no gene match: 6. The germline CDR1 and CDR2 sequences are SGHRS and YFSETQ. Sequenced here: CD8+ T cells sorted from blood, sampled at week 24, from a patient treated with tofacitinib. This TCR came from a human donor with alopecia areata. The rearrangement links TRBV5-1 to TRBJ2-7, with 8 bases fitting TRBD1. The chain's CDR3 is CASSLVAGGDSYEQYF. The CDR3 DNA reads TGCGCCAGCAGCTTGGTGGCAGGGGGCGATTCCTACGAGCAGTACTTC.